This paragraph covers one T cell receptor beta chain sequence. Other DNA variants within this sample encode the same CDR3. Assay: immunoSEQ multiplex PCR; the TCRdb copy retains only in-frame clones and omits some. The sample comprises about 220,000 clones, 75% to 85% of which are singletons, and about 4.8% rests with the top ten. A Seattle source enrolled patients during active infection and followed them longitudinally. Trimming cost V 0 bases and J 4 bases, with 15 bases left between them. The CDR3 is 16 amino acids. Germline V gene lookup returns CDR1 LGHDT and CDR2 YNNKEL (reference sequence). This sample is part of a study of blood T cell repertoires in COVID-19. Study-level background: COVID-19 samples from acute and convalescent phases originated in the United States, Italy and Spain.

This chain links TRBV3-1 (or the pseudogene TRBV3-2) with TRBJ1-1, with a tentative D call TRBD1 (6 bases). This sequence was found in a woman aged 70-85 years with COVID-19, enrolled during active disease. The sample was peripheral blood. CDR3 residues: CASSQDRRGRGTEAFF. The DNA of the CDR3 is TGTGCCAGCAGCCAAGATCGGCGGGGGCGCGGCACTGAAGCTTTCTTT.